A single sample gave rise to the 14 T cell receptor beta chains below, sequenced in a study of blood T cell repertoires in COVID-19. TCRdb's copy holds only in-frame clones and misses some; the assay was immunoSEQ multiplex PCR. The sample holds a few hundred thousand clones, about 87% seen once. The material sequenced was peripheral blood. The receptors come from a woman in her 70s with COVID-19, enrolled during active disease.

The chain is built from TRBV5-1 and TRBJ2-2; 9 bases match TRBD1. The CDR3 is made up of 15 amino acids. CDR1 is SGHRS, CDR2 YFSETQ, per germline. Losses at the gene ends were 5 bases for V and 3 bases for J; bases not matched to a gene: 5. CDR3 nucleotide sequence: TGCGCCAGCAGGTCCCGGGACAGGGACACCGGGGAGCTGTTTTTT. It translates to CASRSRDRDTGELFF. Variable domain in full (rest from reference TRBV5-1 and TRBJ2-2): KAGVTQTPRYLIKTRGQQVTLSCSPISGHRSVSWYQQTPGQGLQFLFEYFSETQRNKGNFPGRFSGRQFSNSRSEMNVSTLELGDSALYLCASRSRDRDTGELFFGEGSRLTVL.

The V and J genes are TRBV28 and TRBJ1-2; D gene uncertain. The germline V gene encodes CDR1 MDHEN and CDR2 SYDVKM. The V end was cut by 2 bases, the J end by 5 bases, with 12 bases between. The CDR3 covers 14 residues. The CDR3 DNA follows: TGTGCCAGCAGTTTAAGTACGCGAGCTTATGGCTACACCTTC. Amino acids: CASSLSTRAYGYTF.

The chain joins TRBV19 to TRBJ1-1; D not certain. CDR3 length: 13 residues. V dropped 9 bases and J dropped 1 base, with 12 bases sitting between them. Germline assignment: CDR1 LNHDA and CDR2 SQIVND (reference sequence). In DNA form, the CDR3 reads TGTGCCAGCACTAGGGATGGGAACACTGAAGCTTTCTTT. As protein: CASTRDGNTEAFF.

The V and J genes are TRBV6-7 and TRBJ1-2; a weak D match, TRBD1 (5 bases). TRBV6-7 is noted as an ORF with a role that remains uncertain. This CDR3 is built from 13 residues. V was pared by 6 bases and J by 5 bases, with 13 bases between. CDR3 loop: CASSNAGKYGYTF. CDR3 coding DNA: TGTGCCAGCAGCAATGCAGGGAAATATGGCTACACCTTC.

The chain couples TRBV4-2 to TRBJ1-1; TRBD1 might be the D (6 bases). V shed 2 bases and J shed 0 bases, with 16 bases lying between them. The length of the CDR3 is 17 residues. CDR1 and CDR2 from the germline V gene are LGHNA and YNFKEQ. The CDR3 DNA reads TGTGCCAGCAGCCAACCATATATACAGGGACTGAACACTGAAGCTTTCTTT. It is translated as CASSQPYIQGLNTEAFF.

The chain joins TRBV5-1 to TRBJ2-1; 12 bases match TRBD2. J gave up 5 bases and V 3 bases, and 6 bases lay outside the gene matches. The CDR3 sequence is 16 residues long. Germline V gives CDR1 SGHRS, CDR2 YFSETQ. The CDR3 nucleotides are TGCGCCAGCAGCTCCTTCGGGACTAGCGGGCACAATGAGCAGTTCTTC. Its protein is CASSSFGTSGHNEQFF.

This clone has a single count. The chain links TRBV23-1 to TRBJ2-7; 9 nucleotides line up with TRBD2. TRBV23-1 is recorded as an ORF, its role being uncertain. CDR3 length: 15 amino acids. J was trimmed by 0 bases and V by 3 bases; bases with no gene match: 3. DNA of the CDR3: TGCGCCAGCAGTCATGCTAGCGGGATCTCCTACGAGCAGTACTTC. The encoded protein is CASSHASGISYEQYF.

The J gene is TRBJ1-1, the V gene TRBV12-3 or TRBV12-4, with D unresolved. The V end was cut by 2 bases, the J end by 7 bases, with 11 bases between. The CDR3 sequence is 13 residues long. CDR3 region: CASSLTAASEAFF. CDR3 bases: TGTGCCAGCAGTTTAACGGCAGCTAGTGAAGCTTTCTTT.

This chain connects TRBV6-5 to TRBJ2-3; the D gene is possibly TRBD1 (5 bases). V gave up 0 bases and J gave up 4 bases, with 14 bases separating them. Germline V gives CDR1 MNHEY, CDR2 SVGAGI. The CDR3 is made up of 16 amino acids. The CDR3 region has the DNA TGTGCCAGCAGTTACTCGCCCTTACAGGTCGCAGATACGCAGTATTTT. It translates to CASSYSPLQVADTQYF.

This clone was observed a single time. The chain joins TRBV5-5 to TRBJ1-5, with 9 bases aligning to TRBD1. The J segment lost 1 base and the V segment lost 4 bases, leaving 6 bases of the junction unmatched. There are 16 residues in the CDR3. Germline assignment: CDR1 SGHKS and CDR2 YYEKEE (reference sequence). The CDR3, as DNA: TGTGCCAGCAGCGTGGCCGGGACAGGGAGCAATCAGCCCCAGCATTTT. Amino acid sequence: CASSVAGTGSNQPQHF.

This clone was observed a handful of times. The chain joins TRBV19 to TRBJ1-2; 8 positions agree with TRBD1. The CDR3 spans 15 residues. Looked up from germline, CDR1 is LNHDA and CDR2 is SQIVND (reference sequence). J gave up 4 bases and V 5 bases, and 9 bases lay outside the gene matches. The DNA of the CDR3 is TGTGCCAGTAGTCACCTCAGGGGGCGCTCCTATGGCTACACCTTC. Translation: CASSHLRGRSYGYTF.

The rearrangement uses TRBV7-9 and TRBJ2-5; possible D gene TRBD1, 5 bases. This CDR3 comprises 13 residues. The V end was cut by 4 bases, the J end by 2 bases, with 8 bases between. In germline, CDR1 is SEHNR, CDR2 FQNEAQ (reference sequence). CDR3 DNA sequence: TGTGCCAGCAGCTGGACACAACAAGAGACCCAGTACTTC. Translating gives CASSWTQQETQYF.

This clone showed up just a few times. The CDR3 sequence: CACHDRGNEKLFF. The CDR3 DNA sequence: TGTGCCTGCCACGACAGGGGAAATGAAAAACTGTTTTTT. The chain employs TRBV30 and TRBJ1-4; 8 bases match TRBD1. From germline, CDR1 is GTSNPN and CDR2 SVGIG (reference sequence). The CDR3 has 13 amino acids. The junction had 5 bases not matched to a gene; V was cut back by 6 bases and J by 5 bases.

The V call is TRBV12-3 or TRBV12-4, the J call TRBJ2-1; D is ambiguous. V gave up 3 bases and J gave up 4 bases, with 7 bases separating them. This CDR3 has 13 amino acids. The CDR3 sequence is CASSFNLYNEQFF. The CDR3 coding sequence is TGTGCCAGCAGTTTTAACTTATACAATGAGCAGTTCTTC.